Listed below are T cell receptor beta chains from one sample, sequenced in a study of blood T cell repertoires in COVID-19. Profiling relied on immunoSEQ multiplex PCR, and the TCRdb table lists in-frame clones only, not all of them. The sample lists 10,000 to 15,000 clones, about 83% occurring once. Sequencing was done on a sample of peripheral blood. The receptors here all came from a middle-aged man with active or convalescent COVID-19. Both conserved end residues are part of each CDR3. A D gene is named only where the DNA matches it firmly. Some rows have no size entry. The others give once, few or many, or a class for an expanded clone.

TRBJ2-7,12,-,TRBV11-3,-,TGTGCCAGCAGCACTCGCGGGGAGGAGCAGTACTTC,CASSTRGEEQYF
TRBJ1-2,13,-,TRBV7-2,TRBD1,TGTGCCAGCAGCTTACAGGGGGCTAATGGCTACACCTTC,CASSLQGANGYTF
TRBJ2-4,15,-,TRBV28,-,TGTGCCAGCCAAGATTATAGCTTAAAGGAAAACATTCAGTACTTC,CASQDYSLKENIQYF
TRBJ2-7,13,-,TRBV5-4,-,TGTGCCAGCAGCTCGACTAATTCCTACGAGCAGTACTTC,CASSSTNSYEQYF
TRBJ1-2,13,-,TRBV6-5,-,TGTGCCAGCAGCTCGACAGCCCCCGATGGCTACACCTTC,CASSSTAPDGYTF
TRBJ2-5,14,-,TRBV2,TRBD1,TGTGCCAGCAGAGGGGACAGCTACCAAGAGACCCAGTACTTC,CASRGDSYQETQYF
TRBJ2-2,15,once,TRBV18,-,TGTGCCAGCTCACTGGAGGGGCAAGGCACCGGGGAGCTGTTTTTT,CASSLEGQGTGELFF
TRBJ1-4,12,large,TRBV25-1,-,TGTGCCAGCAGTGAGTACGGGGGAAAACTGTTTTTT,CASSEYGGKLFF
TRBJ2-5,15,-,TRBV18,TRBD2,TGTGCCAGCTCACCCGGGACTAGCGGGAGTGAGACCCAGTACTTC,CASSPGTSGSETQYF
TRBJ1-2,14,-,TRBV7-9,-,TGTGCCAGCAGCCCCGAGGCCGTGCGGTTTGGCTACACCTTC,CASSPEAVRFGYTF
TRBJ1-6,13,-,TRBV29-1,-,TGCAGCGTTGCCGCACAGCATAATTCACCCCTCCACTTT,CSVAAQHNSPLHF
TRBJ2-5,16,once,TRBV19,TRBD2,TGTGCCAGTAGTTCCTTTAGGTTAGCGGGGTCAGAGACCCAGTACTTC,CASSSFRLAGSETQYF
TRBJ1-2,14,-,TRBV7-2,-,TGTGCCAGCGGGCAAGCGCCGGGGAACTATGGCTACACCTTC,CASGQAPGNYGYTF
TRBJ1-5,17,-,TRBV10-1,TRBD1,TGCGCCAGCAGTGAGCGGGCGGGACAGGGCAGCAATCAGCCCCAGCATTTT,CASSERAGQGSNQPQHF
TRBJ2-1,13,-,TRBV3-1/TRBV3-2,TRBD2,TGTGCCAGCAGCCCCGGACTAGTGAATGAGCAGTTCTTC,CASSPGLVNEQFF
TRBJ2-7,16,-,TRBV24-1,TRBD1,TGTGCCACCAGTGATACTGCCGGGACAGGGGCGGACGAGCAGTACTTC,CATSDTAGTGADEQYF
TRBJ2-7,19,-,TRBV7-3,TRBD1,TGTGCCAGCAGCTCCCCTAGGACCTCAGGGGGCCACCCCGGGGAGGAGCAGTACTTC,CASSSPRTSGGHPGEEQYF
TRBJ2-3,15,once,TRBV29-1,TRBD2,TGCACGATCCTAGCGGGAGGGGGGCACCCAGATACGCAGTATTTT,CTILAGGGHPDTQYF
TRBJ2-3,14,-,TRBV18,TRBD2,TGTGCCAGCTCAACTAGCGTGGGACGGGATACGCAGTATTTT,CASSTSVGRDTQYF
TRBJ2-7,12,few,TRBV9,-,TGTGCCAGCAGCGTAGTAGGAGGCGAGCAGTACTTC,CASSVVGGEQYF
TRBJ1-5,15,-,TRBV5-1,-,TGCGCCAGCAGCCCTTCCGGGGGTACCAATCAGCCCCAGCATTTT,CASSPSGGTNQPQHF
TRBJ1-6,17,-,TRBV7-5,-,TGTGCCAGAAGCTTAGTATCCGGGAGCTCCTATAATTCACCCCTCCACTTT,CARSLVSGSSYNSPLHF
TRBJ1-1,12,-,TRBV27,TRBD1,TGTGCCAGCCGGGACAGTTACACTGAAGCTTTCTTT,CASRDSYTEAFF
TRBJ1-1,15,-,TRBV28,-,TGTGCCAGCCTCACAGCGCACAGGGCGAGGACTGAAGCTTTCTTT,CASLTAHRARTEAFF
TRBJ2-3,16,-,TRBV14,-,TGTGCCAGCAGCCAAGAACTCACGATTTCCACAGATACGCAGTATTTT,CASSQELTISTDTQYF
TRBJ2-3,16,few,TRBV6-2/TRBV6-3,TRBD1,TGTGCCAGCAGTACACTCCGGACAGGGCCCACAGATACGCAGTATTTT,CASSTLRTGPTDTQYF
TRBJ2-5,16,-,TRBV3-1/TRBV3-2,TRBD2,TGTGCCAGCGGCCAAGAAGGAGCGGGAGAGGGGGAGACCCAGTACTTC,CASGQEGAGEGETQYF
TRBJ2-1,18,-,TRBV2,-,TGTGCCAGCAGCATTGAGACACAGGAGTCAAGCTCCTACAATGAGCAGTTCTTC,CASSIETQESSSYNEQFF
TRBJ2-1,13,-,TRBV2,TRBD1,TGTGCCAGCCGGGACAGGGCATACAATGAGCAGTTCTTC,CASRDRAYNEQFF
TRBJ2-7,13,-,TRBV3-1/TRBV3-2,-,TGTGCCAGCAGCCAAGATGGAGCCTACGAGCAGTACTTC,CASSQDGAYEQYF
TRBJ2-5,13,-,TRBV7-2,-,TGTGCCAGCAGCTTAGCGAAGGGGGAGACCCAGTACTTC,CASSLAKGETQYF
TRBJ2-6,14,-,TRBV19,-,TGTGCCAGTGGAGGGTTCTCTGGGGCCAACGTCCTGACTTTC,CASGGFSGANVLTF
TRBJ2-7,14,-,TRBV7-9,-,TGTGCCAGCAGCTTAGAGCTTTCGACCTACGAGCAGTACTTC,CASSLELSTYEQYF
TRBJ2-3,16,-,TRBV5-6,-,TGTGCCAGCAGCCCTCCAGGGGCGCTGAGCACAGATACGCAGTATTTT,CASSPPGALSTDTQYF
TRBJ1-1,15,-,TRBV2,TRBD1,TGTGCCAGCAGGCTGGGACAGGCAATGAACACTGAAGCTTTCTTT,CASRLGQAMNTEAFF
TRBJ1-1,15,-,TRBV6-1,TRBD1,TGTGCCAGCAGTGAAACCCGACAGGGGAGCACTGAAGCTTTCTTT,CASSETRQGSTEAFF
TRBJ2-1,13,-,TRBV5-4,-,TGTGCCAGCAGCTTGGTTTATGGAGCCGAGCAGTTCTTC,CASSLVYGAEQFF
TRBJ2-5,13,-,TRBV12-3/TRBV12-4,-,TGTGCCAGCAGTTTACGGGGGTGGGAGACCCAGTACTTC,CASSLRGWETQYF
TRBJ1-4,15,-,TRBV14,TRBD1,TGTGCCAGCAGCCAATTCGGACAGGTGGATGAAAAACTGTTTTTT,CASSQFGQVDEKLFF